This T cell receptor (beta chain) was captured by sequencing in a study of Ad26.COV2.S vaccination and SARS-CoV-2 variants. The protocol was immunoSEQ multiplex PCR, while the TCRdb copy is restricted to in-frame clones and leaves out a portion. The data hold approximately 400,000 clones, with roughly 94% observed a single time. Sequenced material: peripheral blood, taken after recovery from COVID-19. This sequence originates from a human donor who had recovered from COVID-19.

This CDR3 reads CASSERTGESGLSTDTQYF. DNA of the CDR3: TGTGCCAGCAGCGAACGGACAGGGGAATCGGGCCTCAGCACAGATACGCAGTATTTT. This chain joins TRBV9 and TRBJ2-3, with TRBD1 matching over 9 bases. Trimming at V came to 3 bases and at J to 0 bases, leaving 14 bases not matched to a gene. CDR3 size: 19 residues. The germline gives CDR1 SGDLS, CDR2 YYNGEE.